This T cell receptor beta chain was recovered during a study of T cells in Graves' hyperthyroidism and ophthalmopathy. From RNA transcripts, TCR beta CDR3 regions were amplified. TCR CDR3 underwent first-round RT-PCR with the HTBI primer set. TCRdb independently ran MiXCR on the multiplex PCR reads; one entry per CDR3 protein. The sample has 300,000 or so distinct CDR3 sequences; over 15% are singletons. The CDR3 consists of 16 residues. V lost 4 bases and J lost 1; bases outside the gene matches: 8. Germline assignment: CDR1 MNHNS and CDR2 SASEGT. Only a few counts were recorded for this clonotype. The TCR sequence derives from a woman aged 60-75 years with Graves' ophthalmopathy. The rearrangement uses TRBV6-1 and TRBJ2-7; 9 bases fit TRBD1. Sequenced: blood. The CDR3 region is CASSGYWGQGSYEQYF. CDR3 coding DNA: TGTGCCAGCAGTGGCTATTGGGGACAGGGTTCCTACGAGCAGTACTTC.